Each of the 7 T cell receptor beta chains below was sequenced from the same sample in a study of blood T cells in healthy people across ages. Combining a sample-barcoded 5' primer with a J-beta primer mix, a second PCR ran for roughly 7 to 11 cycles. TCRdb re-derived calls from the 5' RACE reads in MiXCR, one entry per CDR3 protein. Of about 810,000 distinct CDR3 sequences in the sample, about 34% are singletons; the top ten hold about an eighth. Sequenced: blood. These TCRs come from a man younger than 35 in good health.

The chain links TRBV10-3 to TRBJ2-1; TRBD1 matches 8 bases. The end of the DNA is better explained by TRBJ2-7, so the J call may be wrong. This CDR3 region has 16 residues. The V gene's germline CDR1 is ENHRY and CDR2 SYGVKD. CDR3 amino acids: CAISESTGASYNEQYF. The CDR3 DNA reads TGTGCCATCAGTGAGTCGACAGGGGCGTCCTACAATGAGCAGTACTTC.

There are many counts of this clonotype. The J gene is TRBJ1-6, the V gene TRBV5-1; possibly TRBD1 for D (5 bases). Trimming removed 5 bases at V and 7 bases at J, with 16 bases between. Germline loops: CDR1 SGHRS, CDR2 YFSETQ. The CDR3 contains 15 residues. In DNA form, the CDR3 reads TGCGCCAGCAGTTTGCGTCAGGGTGGGAATTCACCCCTCCACTTT. It specifies CASSLRQGGNSPLHF.

This clonotype was seen more than once but under ten times. The CDR3 DNA reads TGCGCCAGCAGCACAAGGGACGGGCAAGAGACCCAGTACTTC. It codes for CASSTRDGQETQYF. The chain has TRBV5-1 and TRBJ2-5; D may match TRBD1 or TRBD2 (5 bases each). CDR3 length: 14 amino acids. Trimming removed 4 bases from V and 2 bases from J, with 12 bases in between. Germline V gene sequence: CDR1 SGHRS, CDR2 YFSETQ.

This clonotype was seen more than once but under ten times. V usage is TRBV6-6 and J usage is TRBJ2-1; D is uncertain. The CDR3 length is 15 residues. V was clipped by 5 bases and J by 5 bases, with 16 bases between them. Germline lookup yields CDR1 MNHNY and CDR2 SVGAGI (reference sequence). CDR3 in DNA: TGTGCCAGCAGTCGGCCCAGAGGTGAGAACAATGAGCAGTTCTTC. It specifies CASSRPRGENNEQFF.

The rearrangement uses TRBV7-6 and TRBJ2-2; tentative D call: TRBD2 (7 bases). This CDR3 contains 16 residues. CDR1 is SGHVS, CDR2 FNYEAQ, per germline. V shed 7 bases and J shed 3 bases, with 18 bases lying between them. The CDR3 nucleotides are TGTGCCAGCACCTCAGAGGGGGGGCAGGACACCGGGGAGCTGTTTTTT. Translated: CASTSEGGQDTGELFF.

This clonotype appeared once. The rearrangement joins TRBV10-3 to TRBJ2-3; TRBD2 matches 15 bases. The length of the CDR3 is 17 residues. Unmatched junction bases numbered 11, after V lost 5 bases and J lost 8 bases. Germline CDR1 is ENHRY and CDR2 is SYGVKD. This CDR3 reads CAISPGTSGGTGSTQYF. CDR3 DNA sequence: TGTGCCATCAGTCCCGGGACTAGCGGGGGGACCGGGAGTACGCAGTATTTT.

V is TRBV2 and J is TRBJ2-1, with 14 bases identical to TRBD2. The CDR3 extends over 18 amino acids. Trimming removed 5 bases from V and 0 bases from J; junction bases left unmatched: 6. Germline CDR1 SNHLY, CDR2 FYNNEI. The CDR3 coding sequence is TGTGCCAGCAGTCCGGGACTAGCGGGGGCCTCCTCCTACAATGAGCAGTTCTTC. Its translation: CASSPGLAGASSYNEQFF.